Below, one TCR beta chain is given with its context. The specificity of this receptor is unknown. No per-base quality is available; no much larger clone lies one base away. The sample belongs to a study of follicular helper T cells after annual influenza vaccination (dated by TCRdb to about 2017). For the study in its entirety: Blood was collected on days 0, 7 and 28 after each seasonal influenza vaccination. One week after vaccination, a second recruited cohort of roughly twelve subjects (Table S1) displayed a similar ICOS+CD38+ cTfh response. To look at recall of cTfh clones, some subjects were tracked through successive annual vaccinations covering the 2013-2014, 2014-2015 and 2015-2016 seasons. The 2013-2014 samples were cryopreserved, while the 2015 samples were processed right after collection. Six subjects had multi-year samples: four covered two vaccination seasons and two covered three seasons.

What the work shows at the level of the full study, not this receptor alone: Undersampling of the much larger non-cTfh compartments could not be excluded when assessing influenza clone enrichment. Day 7 ICOS+CD38+ clones were most often found later in ICOS-CD38- cTfh, suggesting that subset may serve as a memory reservoir. With successive annual vaccinations, a recurrent oligoclonal ICOS+CD38+ cTfh response was recalled, and this response contained tetramer and AIM influenza-specific clonotypes. ICOS+CD38+ cTfh clonality correlated with the frequency of that population, and its change correlated with the change in circulating plasmablast frequency. Because only about 10-20% of the analyzed cells gave productive TCRB sequences, there was no way to sample rare clonotypes.

Per the publication, the time point label means: 2014-2015 season, 7 days after vaccination. TCRB sequencing was used to follow sorted CD4 subsets from the blood of adults before and after they were given the seasonal inactivated influenza vaccine (Fluvarix). To be eligible, subjects had to live in the community and must not have received influenza vaccine in the previous 6 months. Subjects were excluded for influenza vaccine contraindications, substance abuse, HIV/AIDS, active malignancy, immunomodulatory medication, or active illness such as respiratory infection. At each time point, somewhere between about 40 and 100 mL of blood was taken. PBMC were isolated using Ficoll-Paque PLUS or SepMate separation. As a non-Tfh comparison subset, CXCR5- memory CD4 T cells were sorted. Before DNA extraction, cell subsets were sorted from PBMC on a BD FACS Aria. The library was produced with the immunoSEQ multiplex PCR assay. Adaptive Biotechnologies carried out TCRB amplification, library preparation, sequencing and preliminary bioinformatics at Survey level resolution. The study's processing was this. Clonality was calculated in R as 1 minus normalized Shannon entropy, and the Gini index was calculated with the R package ineq. To get the overlap score, the summed counts of shared sequences were divided by the total counts of all sequences in both of the compared samples. The significance of shared clonotypes was tested with Fisher's exact test, assuming a theoretical repertoire of 10^7 TCRB sequences. Imported from immuneACCESS, the table was reduced by TCRdb to in-frame sequences with V and J called. These copies leave out some clones; in studies compared against another copy, an unresolved V gene accounts for under half, and the cause of the remainder is not known. V and J calls and clone size are those listed in that table; D and trimming were worked out from the DNA. The sample table records 8,000 to 10,000 clones; under 90% of these occur just once. Around 0.3% of the sample is held by the ten biggest clonotypes.

This receptor was taken from an adult who received the influenza vaccine. Sequenced here: CXCR5- memory CD4+ T cells sorted from blood, sampled 7 days after influenza vaccination. What this sample's cell subset or site label stands for: CXCR5- memory CD4 T cells.

The nucleotide sequence reads as follows: TGTGCCACCAGCAGAGATCGTGGGAGAGTAACTGGGGCCAACGTCCTGACTTTC. It is translated as CATSRDRGRVTGANVLTF. The sequence is built from TRBV15 and TRBJ2-6, with a weak D call of TRBD2 (5 bases match). V and J are truncated by 0 bases and 2 bases respectively, leaving an intervening sequence of 14 bases. Including the terminal cysteine and phenylalanine, the CDR3 comprises 18 residues. Of the read, only the CDR3 DNA is kept; its 54 bases are in frame from base 1. The germline V gene (reference sequence) sets CDR1 to LNHNV and CDR2 to YYDKDF.